Sequencing of this TCR beta chain was carried out in a study of human T cells and chemical hapten exposure. Findings and caveats of the study: Healthy individuals' immune responses may differ from those of donors, who had alopecia.

Looked up from germline, CDR1 is KGHSH and CDR2 is LQKENI. This CDR3 spans 14 amino acids. Between the trimmed V and J ends, which lost 3 bases and 14 bases, there was a span of 17 bases. Each CDR3 protein gets one entry after TCRdb re-called the RACE reads with MiXCR. Of some 94,000 distinct CDR3 sequences in the sample, roughly 12% were seen once. On this clonotype: Its antigen remains unidentified.

Time point: patch test 1, 2 weeks after DPC sensitization. Treatment denoted: therapeutic diphenylcyclopropenone sensitization with weekly scalp DPC. Ahead of each patch test application, blood was drawn. The chain combines TRBV18 with TRBJ1-6, with D tentatively TRBD1 (5 bases). The material sequenced was whole blood, taken in connection with sensitization to the hapten diphenylcyclopropenone (DPC). The TCR originated in a woman in her 40s with alopecia areata. Some clones in this sample may be carry-over from other donors' samples. CDR3 bases: TGTGCCAGCTCACCGGGGGGATATAATTCTTCCCTCCACTTT. This codes for CASSPGGYNSSLHF.